What follows is one T cell receptor beta chain and its context. This clonotype has at least ten counts. Its specific antigen is unknown. No much larger clone exists at a distance of one base, and base qualities are not known. These data come from a study of T cells after yellow fever vaccination (dated by TCRdb to about 2019). For the study in its entirety: The SMART-Seq v4 Ultra Low Input RNA kit was used to prepare libraries from fractions with low cell numbers. Two healthy male donors, one aged 18 to 30 and one aged 30 to 40 years, made up the cohort. Bulk TCR alpha and beta repertoires were sequenced longitudinally to track T-cell clones before and after primary and booster YFV17D yellow fever vaccination. Blood samples were taken at several timepoints before and after primary and secondary immunization, and bulk PBMC replicates and cell subsets were isolated.

General study outcomes and caveats: Most clones expanded after primary vaccination (almost 98% of CD4 and roughly 91% of CD8) were re-detected after the booster, suggesting that broad memory maintenance occurred. FACS-sorted repertoires could contain abundant contaminating clonotypes from the bulk population, so computational filtering was required. A small share of clonotypes occurred in both CD4 and CD8 compartments, likely arising from convergent recombination. The secondary T-cell response was found to be weaker but faster than the primary response, with a peak reached on day 5 rather than on day 15. Only two donors were included in the study, so the extent to which the findings can be generalized is limited.

The CDR3 runs 14 amino acids, cysteine and phenylalanine included. Here the CDR3 DNA is all that survives: 42 bases in frame from base 1. Trimming accounts for 2 bases at V and 9 bases at J, while the number of junction bases matched to no gene is 10. CDR1 and CDR2 are read off the germline V gene as SGHVS and FQNEAQ. Interpreted using the paper, the treatment or condition label stands for: live attenuated yellow fever vaccine strain. PBMCs were isolated from peripheral blood using a standard Ficoll-Paque protocol. Dynabeads CD4 and CD8 positive selection kits were used to isolate CD4 and CD8 T-cell fractions. TriZol was used to extract RNA from bulk PBMCs, from CD4 and CD8 fractions, and from dextramer-positive and dextramer-negative fractions. TCR cDNA was made using 5'RACE template switching, a step that added a universal primer site and unique molecular identifiers. Priming of cDNA synthesis was performed from both the TCR alpha and TCR beta constant segments. Library amplification involved two PCR steps, and the second step added sample barcodes and sequencing adapters. Sequencing of libraries was performed on Illumina HiSeq 2500 (2x100 bp) or NovaSeq (2x150 bp). Processing in the source paper ran as follows. Reads were demultiplexed and collapsed into UMI consensus sequences with MIGEC, and V(D)J alignment was performed with MiXCR. Vaccine-responding clonotypes were defined with edgeR using replicate PBMC samples, requiring FDR below 0.01 and a log2 fold change above 5 up to day 15. Each bulk clonotype was labeled CD4 or CD8 based on which sequenced repertoire, CD4 or CD8, contained the clonotype at higher abundance. In TCRdb, the public reads were trimmed at Q25 with fastp and aligned with MiXCR, with productive beta chains retained. CDR3 protein sequences are deduplicated, and each keeps its most common genes and DNA. These V and J calls derive from TCRdb rather than the authors' analysis. For this sample there are about 210,000 distinct CDR3 sequences; about 7% appear just once. Jointly, the top ten make up roughly 1% of the sample.

This chain is built from TRBV7-8 and TRBJ2-7, with 7 bases in between that match TRBD2. The clonotype originates from a man younger than 45 who received the YFV17D yellow fever vaccine. Sequenced here: CD4+ T cells sorted from PBMCs, sampled on the day of the yellow fever booster vaccination. The CDR3 protein sequence reads: CASSLPAAGALQYF. The sequenced DNA is TGTGCCAGCAGCTTACCTGCGGCGGGAGCGTTGCAGTACTTC.